The rows below give T cell receptor beta chains drawn from one sample of a study of T cell repertoires in cytomegalovirus infection. TCRdb reprocessed the reads with MiXCR, giving one entry per CDR3 protein. The sample shows some 220,000 distinct CDR3 sequences, 6.5% of them seen only once. The sample comprised PBMCs. Source of these receptors: a human donor in good health (CMV status not recorded). Some clones in this sample may be carry-over from other donors' samples. Each CDR3 is given with its conserved first and last residue. A D gene is named only where the DNA matches it firmly. The size of a clone is reported for some rows only, either as once, few or many, or as a class for expanded clones.

v_gene	abundance	j_gene	d_gene	CDR3aa	CDR3nt
TRBV2	many	TRBJ1-1	NA	CASRVDTNTEAFF	TGTGCCAGCAGGGTGGATACGAACACTGAAGCTTTCTTT
TRBV28	many	TRBJ1-5	TRBD1	CASSLGGTGTGGGNQPQHF	TGTGCCAGCAGTTTGGGAGGGACCGGGACAGGGGGCGGCAATCAGCCCCAGCATTTT
TRBV20-1	many	TRBJ1-1	TRBD1	CSAPDRGSTLNTEAFF	TGCAGTGCCCCCGACAGGGGGTCTACTCTGAACACTGAAGCTTTCTTT
TRBV29-1	NA	TRBJ2-1	TRBD2	CSVDELAGGQSSYNEQFF	TGCAGCGTTGATGAACTAGCGGGGGGACAAAGCTCCTACAATGAGCAGTTCTTC
TRBV7-2	many	TRBJ2-3	NA	CASSLWRLDTQYF	TGTGCCAGCAGCTTATGGAGATTAGATACGCAGTATTTT
TRBV2	many	TRBJ2-3	TRBD2	CASSAGTSGYTDTQYF	TGTGCCAGCAGTGCCGGGACTAGCGGATACACAGATACGCAGTATTTT
TRBV20-1	many	TRBJ1-1	NA	CSVSRLEAFF	TGCAGTGTATCCCGCCTTGAAGCTTTCTTT
TRBV2	few	TRBJ1-1	TRBD1	CASRGRGLTEAFF	TGTGCCAGCAGAGGCAGGGGGCTCACTGAAGCTTTCTTT
TRBV24-1	NA	TRBJ2-6	NA	CATSDSRGANVLTF	TGTGCCACCAGTGATTCTCGCGGGGCCAACGTCCTGACTTTC
TRBV23-1	NA	TRBJ2-5	NA	CASSQSTAYQETQYF	TGCGCCAGCAGTCAATCTACGGCTTACCAAGAGACCCAGTACTTC
TRBV7-2	many	TRBJ2-1	NA	CASSPGRNNEQFF	TGTGCCAGCAGCCCCGGCAGGAACAATGAGCAGTTCTTC
TRBV20-1	many	TRBJ2-7	TRBD2	CSARTSGFYEQYF	TGCAGTGCTAGGACTAGCGGGTTCTACGAGCAGTACTTC
TRBV29-1	many	TRBJ2-5	TRBD2	CSVARGLSTGLAGGLRVETQYF	TGCAGCGTCGCCCGGGGACTCTCGACCGGACTAGCGGGGGGCCTCAGGGTAGAGACCCAGTACTTC
TRBV12-3/TRBV12-4	many	TRBJ1-1	NA	CASSLRSPEAFF	TGTGCCAGCAGTTTAAGGAGCCCTGAAGCTTTCTTT
TRBV4-1	many	TRBJ2-3	TRBD1	CASSQGTGGLDTQYF	TGCGCCAGCAGCCAAGGGACAGGGGGCTTGGATACGCAGTATTTT
TRBV2	NA	TRBJ2-3	TRBD1	CASSENRDRGTDTQYF	TGTGCCAGCAGTGAAAACCGGGACAGGGGGACAGATACGCAGTATTTT
TRBV6-5	many	TRBJ2-1	TRBD2	CASSHSGGGSYNEQFF	TGTGCCAGCAGCCATAGCGGGGGAGGATCCTACAATGAGCAGTTCTTC